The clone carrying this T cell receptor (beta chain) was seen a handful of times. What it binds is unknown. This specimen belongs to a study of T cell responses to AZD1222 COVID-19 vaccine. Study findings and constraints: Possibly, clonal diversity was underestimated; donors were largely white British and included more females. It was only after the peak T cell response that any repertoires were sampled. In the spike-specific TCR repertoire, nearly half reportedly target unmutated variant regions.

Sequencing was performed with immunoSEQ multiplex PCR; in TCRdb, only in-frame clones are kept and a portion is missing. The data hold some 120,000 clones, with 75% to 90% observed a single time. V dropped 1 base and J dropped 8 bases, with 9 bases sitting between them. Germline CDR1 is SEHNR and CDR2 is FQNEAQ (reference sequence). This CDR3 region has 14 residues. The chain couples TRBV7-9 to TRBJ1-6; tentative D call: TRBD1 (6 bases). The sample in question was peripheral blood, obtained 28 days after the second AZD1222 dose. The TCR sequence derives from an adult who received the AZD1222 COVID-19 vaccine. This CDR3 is CASSLGRGDSPLHF. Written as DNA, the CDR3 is TGTGCCAGCAGCTTAGGCAGGGGAGATTCACCCCTCCACTTT.